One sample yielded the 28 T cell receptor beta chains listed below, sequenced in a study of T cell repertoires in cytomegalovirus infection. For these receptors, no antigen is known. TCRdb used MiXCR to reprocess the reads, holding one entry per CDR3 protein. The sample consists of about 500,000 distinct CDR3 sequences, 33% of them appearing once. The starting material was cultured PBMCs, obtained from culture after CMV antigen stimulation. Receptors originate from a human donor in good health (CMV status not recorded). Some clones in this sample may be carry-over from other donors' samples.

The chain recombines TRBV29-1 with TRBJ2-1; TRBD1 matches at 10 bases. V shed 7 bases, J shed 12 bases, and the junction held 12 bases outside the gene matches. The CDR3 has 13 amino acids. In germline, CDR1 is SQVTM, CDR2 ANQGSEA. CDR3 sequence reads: CSGRRGQGFGQFF. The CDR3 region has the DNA TGCAGCGGGCGTAGGGGACAGGGGTTTGGGCAGTTCTTC.

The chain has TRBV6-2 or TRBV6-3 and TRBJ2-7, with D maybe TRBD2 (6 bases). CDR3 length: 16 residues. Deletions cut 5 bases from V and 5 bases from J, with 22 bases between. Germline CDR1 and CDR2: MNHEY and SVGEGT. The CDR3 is CASSPTPSPGGNEQYF. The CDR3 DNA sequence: TGTGCCAGCAGTCCAACTCCATCCCCCGGGGGTAACGAGCAGTACTTC.

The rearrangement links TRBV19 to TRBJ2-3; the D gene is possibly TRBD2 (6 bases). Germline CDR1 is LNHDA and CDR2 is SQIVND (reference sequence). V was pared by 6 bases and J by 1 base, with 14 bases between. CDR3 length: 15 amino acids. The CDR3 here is CASRVGSSGTDTQYF. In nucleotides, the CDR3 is TGTGCCAGTAGGGTCGGGAGTAGTGGCACAGATACGCAGTATTTT.

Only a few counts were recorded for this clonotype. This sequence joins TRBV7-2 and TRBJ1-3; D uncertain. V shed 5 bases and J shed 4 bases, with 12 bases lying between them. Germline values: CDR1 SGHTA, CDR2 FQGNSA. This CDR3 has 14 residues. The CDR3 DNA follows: TGTGCCAGCAGCCTAGACGGCAGAGGAAACACCATATATTTT. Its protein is CASSLDGRGNTIYF.

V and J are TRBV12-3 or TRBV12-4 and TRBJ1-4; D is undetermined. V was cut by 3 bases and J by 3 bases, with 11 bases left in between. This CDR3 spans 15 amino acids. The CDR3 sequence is CASSFQDGSNEKLFF. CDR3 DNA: TGTGCCAGCAGTTTTCAGGACGGCTCTAATGAAAAACTGTTTTTT.

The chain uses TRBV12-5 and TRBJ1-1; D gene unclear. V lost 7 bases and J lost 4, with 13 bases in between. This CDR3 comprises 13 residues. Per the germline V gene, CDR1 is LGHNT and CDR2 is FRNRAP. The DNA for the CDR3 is TGTGCTAGTGTCCCGACGGGCGTCACTGAAGCTTTCTTT. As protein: CASVPTGVTEAFF.

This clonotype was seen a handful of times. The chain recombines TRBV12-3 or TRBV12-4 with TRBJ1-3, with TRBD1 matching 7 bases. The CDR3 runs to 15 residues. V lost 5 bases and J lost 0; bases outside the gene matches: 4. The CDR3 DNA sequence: TGTGCCAGCAGTCCTAGGGACAGCTCTGGAAACACCATATATTTT. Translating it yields CASSPRDSSGNTIYF.

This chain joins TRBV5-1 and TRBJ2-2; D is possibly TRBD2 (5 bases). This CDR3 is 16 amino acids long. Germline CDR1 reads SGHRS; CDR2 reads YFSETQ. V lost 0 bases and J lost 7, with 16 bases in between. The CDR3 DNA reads TGCGCCAGCAGCTTGGCTCGCCCTCTCGCGGGCGGGGAGCTGTTTTTT. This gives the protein CASSLARPLAGGELFF.

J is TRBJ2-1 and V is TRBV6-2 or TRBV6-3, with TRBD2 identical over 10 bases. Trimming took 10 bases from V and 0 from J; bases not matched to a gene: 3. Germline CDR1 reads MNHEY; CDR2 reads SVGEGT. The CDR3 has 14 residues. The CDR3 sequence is CATRTSGSYNEQFF. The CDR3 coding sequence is TGTGCCACCAGGACTAGCGGCTCCTACAATGAGCAGTTCTTC.

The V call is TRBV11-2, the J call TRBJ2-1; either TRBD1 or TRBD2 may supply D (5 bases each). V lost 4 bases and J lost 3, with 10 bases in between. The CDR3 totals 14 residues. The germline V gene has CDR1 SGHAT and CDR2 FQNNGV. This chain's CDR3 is CASSSWDGYNEQFF. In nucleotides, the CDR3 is TGTGCCAGCAGCTCTTGGGACGGCTACAATGAGCAGTTCTTC.

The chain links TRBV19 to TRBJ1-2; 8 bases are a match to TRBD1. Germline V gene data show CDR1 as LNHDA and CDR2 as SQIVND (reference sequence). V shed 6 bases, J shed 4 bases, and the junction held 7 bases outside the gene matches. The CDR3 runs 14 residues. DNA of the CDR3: TGTGCCAGTAGGAGGACAGGGAATATCTATGGCTACACCTTC. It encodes CASRRTGNIYGYTF.

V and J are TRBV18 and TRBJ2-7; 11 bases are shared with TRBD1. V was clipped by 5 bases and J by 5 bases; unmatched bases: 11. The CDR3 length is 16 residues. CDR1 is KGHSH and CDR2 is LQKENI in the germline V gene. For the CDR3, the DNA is TGTGCCAGCTCAACGACGGACAGGGGGCGAGGCGACGAGCAGTACTTC. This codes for CASSTTDRGRGDEQYF. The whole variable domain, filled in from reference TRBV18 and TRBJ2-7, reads NAGVMQNPRHLVRRRGQEARLRCSPMKGHSHVYWYRQLPEEGLKFMVYLQKENIIDESGMPKERFSAEFPKEGPSILRIQQVVRGDSAAYFCASSTTDRGRGDEQYFGPGTRLTVT.

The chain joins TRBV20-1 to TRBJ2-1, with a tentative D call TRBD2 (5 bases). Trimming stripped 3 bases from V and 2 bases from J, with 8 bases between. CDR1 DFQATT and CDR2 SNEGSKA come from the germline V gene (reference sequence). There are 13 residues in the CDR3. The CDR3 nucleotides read TGCAGTGCTAGGTACGGGACCTACAATGAGCAGTTCTTC. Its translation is CSARYGTYNEQFF.

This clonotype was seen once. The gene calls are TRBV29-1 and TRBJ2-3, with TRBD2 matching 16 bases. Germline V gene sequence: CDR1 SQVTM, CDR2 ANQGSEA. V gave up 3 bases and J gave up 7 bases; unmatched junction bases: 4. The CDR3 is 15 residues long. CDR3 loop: CSVEGLAGGPNTQYF. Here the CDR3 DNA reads TGCAGCGTTGAGGGACTAGCGGGAGGGCCGAATACGCAGTATTTT.

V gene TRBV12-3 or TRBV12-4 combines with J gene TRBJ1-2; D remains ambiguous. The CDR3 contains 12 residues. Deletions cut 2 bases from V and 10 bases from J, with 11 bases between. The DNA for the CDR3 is TGTGCCAGCAGTTTAAACGGAAACTCCTACACCTTC. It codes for CASSLNGNSYTF.

For the CDR3, the DNA is TGTGCCAGCAGTTCCCCCGGGACAACCAGGAATGAGCAGTTCTTC. This encodes CASSSPGTTRNEQFF. The genes are TRBV27 and TRBJ2-1; D may be TRBD1 (6 bases). The CDR3 runs to 15 residues. The germline V gene encodes CDR1 MNHEY and CDR2 SMNVEV (reference sequence). The ends were cut back, 4 bases at V and 7 bases at J, with 17 bases in the middle.

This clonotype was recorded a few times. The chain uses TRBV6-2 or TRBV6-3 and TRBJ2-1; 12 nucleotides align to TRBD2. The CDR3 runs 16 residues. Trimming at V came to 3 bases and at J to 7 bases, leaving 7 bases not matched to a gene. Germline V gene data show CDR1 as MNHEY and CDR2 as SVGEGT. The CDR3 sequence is CASSYTSGRFRNEQFF. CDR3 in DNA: TGTGCCAGCAGTTATACTAGCGGGAGGTTTCGGAATGAGCAGTTCTTC.

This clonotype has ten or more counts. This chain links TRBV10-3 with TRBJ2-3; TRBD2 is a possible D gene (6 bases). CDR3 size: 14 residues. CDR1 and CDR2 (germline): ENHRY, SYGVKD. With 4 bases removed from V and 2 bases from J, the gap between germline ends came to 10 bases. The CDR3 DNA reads TGTGCCATCAGTGGGGACTCAGTCACAGATACGCAGTATTTT. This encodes CAISGDSVTDTQYF.

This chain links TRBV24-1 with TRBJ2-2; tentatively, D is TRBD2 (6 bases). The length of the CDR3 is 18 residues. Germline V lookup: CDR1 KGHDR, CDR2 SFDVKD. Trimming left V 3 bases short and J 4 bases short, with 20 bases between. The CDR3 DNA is TGTGCCACCAGTGATACTGCAACTGGCGGGGTTCTCACCGGGGAGCTGTTTTTT. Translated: CATSDTATGGVLTGELFF.

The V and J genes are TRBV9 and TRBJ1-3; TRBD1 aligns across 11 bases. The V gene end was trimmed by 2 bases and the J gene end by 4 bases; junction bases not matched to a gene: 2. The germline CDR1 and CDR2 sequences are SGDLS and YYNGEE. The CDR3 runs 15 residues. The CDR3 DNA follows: TGTGCCAGCAGCGTGGACAGGGGGCTCGGAAACACCATATATTTT. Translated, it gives CASSVDRGLGNTIYF.

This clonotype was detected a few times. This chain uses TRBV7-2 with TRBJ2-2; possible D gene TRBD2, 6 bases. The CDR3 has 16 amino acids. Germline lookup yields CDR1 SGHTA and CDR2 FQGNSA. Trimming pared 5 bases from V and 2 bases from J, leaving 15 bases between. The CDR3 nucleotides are TGTGCCAGCAGCCCCCTAGGGACTTTTAACACCGGGGAGCTGTTTTTT. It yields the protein CASSPLGTFNTGELFF.

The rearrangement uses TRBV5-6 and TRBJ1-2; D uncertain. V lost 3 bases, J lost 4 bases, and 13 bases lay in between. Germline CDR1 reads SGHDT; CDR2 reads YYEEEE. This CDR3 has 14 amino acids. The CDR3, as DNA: TGTGCCAGCAGCTCCTCAGCTAGTCCCTATGGCTACACCTTC. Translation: CASSSSASPYGYTF.

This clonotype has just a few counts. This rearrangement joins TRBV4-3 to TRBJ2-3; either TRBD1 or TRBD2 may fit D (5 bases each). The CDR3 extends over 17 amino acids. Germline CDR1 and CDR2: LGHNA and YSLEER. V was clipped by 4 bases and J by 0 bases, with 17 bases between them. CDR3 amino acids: CASSPNRDGTSTDTQYF. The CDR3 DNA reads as TGCGCCAGCAGCCCGAATCGGGACGGCACTAGCACAGATACGCAGTATTTT.

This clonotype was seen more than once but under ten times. The CDR3 DNA follows: TGCAGTGCACTCGGACAGGGGAGAGGCGAGACCCAGTACTTC. Its protein is CSALGQGRGETQYF. The chain joins TRBV20-1 to TRBJ2-5, with 9 bases matching TRBD1. There are 14 residues in the CDR3. The J segment lost 5 bases and the V segment lost 6 bases, leaving 10 bases of the junction unmatched. The V gene's germline CDR1 is DFQATT and CDR2 SNEGSKA (reference sequence).

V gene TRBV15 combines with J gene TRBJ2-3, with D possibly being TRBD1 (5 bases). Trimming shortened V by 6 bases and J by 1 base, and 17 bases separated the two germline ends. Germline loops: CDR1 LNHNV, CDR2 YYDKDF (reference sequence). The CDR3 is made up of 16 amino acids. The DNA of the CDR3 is TGTGCCACCAGGGCTGTTTGGGGCGATGGCACAGATACGCAGTATTTT. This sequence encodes CATRAVWGDGTDTQYF.

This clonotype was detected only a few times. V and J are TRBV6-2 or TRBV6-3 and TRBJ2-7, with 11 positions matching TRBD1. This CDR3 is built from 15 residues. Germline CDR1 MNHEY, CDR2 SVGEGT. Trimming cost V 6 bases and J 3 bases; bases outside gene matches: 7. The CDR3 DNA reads TGTGCCAGCAGCTGGACAGGGGGCTCCCTCTACGAGCAGTACTTC. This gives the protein CASSWTGGSLYEQYF.

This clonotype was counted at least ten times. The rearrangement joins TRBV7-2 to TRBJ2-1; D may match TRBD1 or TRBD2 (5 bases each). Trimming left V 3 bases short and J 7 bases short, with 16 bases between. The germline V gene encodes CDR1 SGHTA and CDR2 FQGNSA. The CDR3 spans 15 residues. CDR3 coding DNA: TGTGCCAGCAGCTTGAGGGGCGTTTCGGATAATGAGCAGTTCTTC. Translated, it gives CASSLRGVSDNEQFF.

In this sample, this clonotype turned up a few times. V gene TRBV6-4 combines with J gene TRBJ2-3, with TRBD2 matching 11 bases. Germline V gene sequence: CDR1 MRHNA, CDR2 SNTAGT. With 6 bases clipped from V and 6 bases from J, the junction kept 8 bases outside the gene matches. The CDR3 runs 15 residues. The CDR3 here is CASSRLAGTLDTQYF. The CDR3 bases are TGTGCCAGCAGCAGACTAGCGGGGACTTTGGATACGCAGTATTTT.